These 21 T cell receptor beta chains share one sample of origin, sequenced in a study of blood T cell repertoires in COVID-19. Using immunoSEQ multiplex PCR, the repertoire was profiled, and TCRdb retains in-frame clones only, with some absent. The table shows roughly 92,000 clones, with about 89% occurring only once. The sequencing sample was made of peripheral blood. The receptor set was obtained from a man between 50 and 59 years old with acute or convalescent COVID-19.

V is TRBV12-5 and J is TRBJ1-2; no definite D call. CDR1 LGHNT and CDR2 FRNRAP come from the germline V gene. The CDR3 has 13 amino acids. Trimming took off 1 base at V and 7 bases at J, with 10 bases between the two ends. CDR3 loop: CASGLGAAGGYTF. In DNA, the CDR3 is TGTGCTAGTGGTTTGGGGGCCGCGGGTGGCTACACCTTC.

CDR3 loop: CASSGPEGDTQYF. CDR3 DNA: TGCGCCAGCAGTGGCCCGGAGGGAGATACGCAGTATTTT. The rearrangement joins TRBV10-1 to TRBJ2-3, with a tentative D call TRBD2 (6 bases). This CDR3 comprises 13 residues. Germline values: CDR1 WNHNN, CDR2 SYGVQD (reference sequence). Trimming stripped 4 bases from V and 5 bases from J, with 10 bases between.

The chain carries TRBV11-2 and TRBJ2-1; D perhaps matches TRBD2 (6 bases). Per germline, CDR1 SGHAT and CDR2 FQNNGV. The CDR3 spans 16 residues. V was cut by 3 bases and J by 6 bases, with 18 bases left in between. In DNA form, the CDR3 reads TGTGCCAGCAGCTTTGGGGGACTGAAGCGGGTCAATGAGCAGTTCTTC. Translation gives CASSFGGLKRVNEQFF. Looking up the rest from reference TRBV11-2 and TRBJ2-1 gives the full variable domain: EAGVAQSPRYKIIEKRQSVAFWCNPISGHATLYWYQQILGQGPKLLIQFQNNGVVDDSQLPKDRFSAERLKGVDSTLKIQPAKLEDSAVYLCASSFGGLKRVNEQFFGPGTRLTVL.

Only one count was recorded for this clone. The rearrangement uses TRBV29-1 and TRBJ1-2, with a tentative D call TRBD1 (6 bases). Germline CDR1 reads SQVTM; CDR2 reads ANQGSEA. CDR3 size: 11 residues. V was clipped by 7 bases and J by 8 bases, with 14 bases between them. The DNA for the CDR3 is TGCAGCGCGTCATGGGGGCTAGGCTACACCTTC. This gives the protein CSASWGLGYTF.

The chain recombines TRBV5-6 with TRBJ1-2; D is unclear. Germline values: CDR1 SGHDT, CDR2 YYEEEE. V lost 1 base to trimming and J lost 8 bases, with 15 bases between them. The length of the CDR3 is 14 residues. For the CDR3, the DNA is TGTGCCAGCAGCTTGCTGGGCAACCAGCTCGGCTACACCTTC. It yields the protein CASSLLGNQLGYTF.

The CDR3: CASTLAGFTDTQYF. Here the CDR3 DNA reads TGTGCCAGCACACTAGCGGGGTTCACAGATACGCAGTATTTT. This sequence joins TRBV2 and TRBJ2-3; TRBD2 aligns across 10 bases. The V segment lost 7 bases and the J segment 2 bases; nucleotides outside the gene matches: 3. The V gene's germline CDR1 is SNHLY and CDR2 FYNNEI. The CDR3 loop spans 14 amino acids.

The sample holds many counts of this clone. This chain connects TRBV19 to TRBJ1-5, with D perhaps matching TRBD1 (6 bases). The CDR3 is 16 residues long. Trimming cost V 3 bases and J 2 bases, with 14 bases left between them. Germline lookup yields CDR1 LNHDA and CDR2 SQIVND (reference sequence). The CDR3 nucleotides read TGTGCCAGTAGTATCCTTGCAGGGGCGCGCAATCAGCCCCAGCATTTT. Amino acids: CASSILAGARNQPQHF.

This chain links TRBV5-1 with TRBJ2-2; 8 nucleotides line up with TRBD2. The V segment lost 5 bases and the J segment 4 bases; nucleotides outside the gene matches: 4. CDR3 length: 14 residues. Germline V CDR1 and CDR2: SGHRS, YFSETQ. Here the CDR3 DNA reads TGCGCCAGCAGGGGACTAGTCGGCACCGGGGAGCTGTTTTTT. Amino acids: CASRGLVGTGELFF. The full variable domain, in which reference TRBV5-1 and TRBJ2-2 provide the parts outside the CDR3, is KAGVTQTPRYLIKTRGQQVTLSCSPISGHRSVSWYQQTPGQGLQFLFEYFSETQRNKGNFPGRFSGRQFSNSRSEMNVSTLELGDSALYLCASRGLVGTGELFFGEGSRLTVL.

CDR3 sequence (DNA): TGTGCCTGGAGAAAAGGGTTAGGCGGAGGAACTGAAGCTTTCTTT. Its translation is CAWRKGLGGGTEAFF. The chain couples TRBV30 to TRBJ1-1; D is unresolved. The germline V gene has CDR1 GTSNPN and CDR2 SVGIG (reference sequence). Deletions cut 3 bases from V and 5 bases from J, with 19 bases between. The length of the CDR3 is 15 residues.

The DNA of the CDR3 is TGTGCCAGCAGCGTAGCCCTCAATGAGCAGTTCTTC. It translates to CASSVALNEQFF. The chain is built from TRBV9 and TRBJ2-1; D unclear. The V end was cut by 0 bases, the J end by 6 bases, with 4 bases between. The CDR3 is 12 amino acids. The V gene's germline CDR1 is SGDLS and CDR2 YYNGEE.

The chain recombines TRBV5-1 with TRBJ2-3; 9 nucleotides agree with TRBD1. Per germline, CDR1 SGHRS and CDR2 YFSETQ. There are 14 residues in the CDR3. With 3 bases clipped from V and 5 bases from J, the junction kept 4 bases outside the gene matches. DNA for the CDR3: TGCGCCAGCAGCTCCACAGGGGGCCTAGATACGCAGTATTTT. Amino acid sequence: CASSSTGGLDTQYF.

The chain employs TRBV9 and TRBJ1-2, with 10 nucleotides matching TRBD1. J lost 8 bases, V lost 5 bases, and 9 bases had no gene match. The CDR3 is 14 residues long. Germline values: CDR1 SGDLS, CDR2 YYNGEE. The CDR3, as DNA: TGTGCCAGCAGACAATTGGGGACAGGGGTGGGCTACACCTTC. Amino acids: CASRQLGTGVGYTF.

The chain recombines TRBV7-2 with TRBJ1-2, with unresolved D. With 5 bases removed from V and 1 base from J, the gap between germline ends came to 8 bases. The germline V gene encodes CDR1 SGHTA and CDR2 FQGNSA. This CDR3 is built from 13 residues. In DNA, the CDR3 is TGTGCCAGCAGCCTACAGCTTAACTATGGCTACACCTTC. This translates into CASSLQLNYGYTF.

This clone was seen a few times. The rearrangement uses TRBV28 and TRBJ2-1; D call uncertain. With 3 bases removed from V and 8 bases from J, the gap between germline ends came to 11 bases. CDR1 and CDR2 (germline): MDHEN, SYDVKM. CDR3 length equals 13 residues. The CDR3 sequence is CASSLASRHEQFF. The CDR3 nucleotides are TGTGCCAGCAGTTTGGCTAGTCGGCATGAGCAGTTCTTC. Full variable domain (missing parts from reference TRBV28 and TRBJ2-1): DVKVTQSSRYLVKRTGEKVFLECVQDMDHENMFWYRQDPGLGLRLIYFSYDVKMKEKGDIPEGYSVSREKKERFSLILESASTNQTSMYLCASSLASRHEQFFGPGTRLTVL.

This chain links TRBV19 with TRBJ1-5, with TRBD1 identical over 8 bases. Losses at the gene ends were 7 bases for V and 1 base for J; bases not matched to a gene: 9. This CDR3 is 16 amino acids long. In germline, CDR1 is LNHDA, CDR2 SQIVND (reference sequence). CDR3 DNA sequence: TGTGCCAGTAAGAGGGAACAGGGGGTAAGCAATCAGCCCCAGCATTTT. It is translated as CASKREQGVSNQPQHF.

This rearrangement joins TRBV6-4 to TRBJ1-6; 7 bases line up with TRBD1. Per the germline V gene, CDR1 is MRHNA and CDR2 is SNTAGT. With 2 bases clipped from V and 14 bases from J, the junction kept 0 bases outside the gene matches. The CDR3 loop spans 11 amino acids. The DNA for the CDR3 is TGTGCCAGCAGTGACGGGACAGCCCTCCACTTT. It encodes CASSDGTALHF.

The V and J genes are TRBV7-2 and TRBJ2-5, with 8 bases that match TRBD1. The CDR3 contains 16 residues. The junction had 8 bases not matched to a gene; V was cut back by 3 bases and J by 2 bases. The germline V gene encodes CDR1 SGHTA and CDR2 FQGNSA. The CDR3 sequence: CASSLMGTGSQETQYF. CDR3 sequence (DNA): TGTGCCAGCAGCTTGATGGGGACAGGCTCGCAAGAGACCCAGTACTTC.

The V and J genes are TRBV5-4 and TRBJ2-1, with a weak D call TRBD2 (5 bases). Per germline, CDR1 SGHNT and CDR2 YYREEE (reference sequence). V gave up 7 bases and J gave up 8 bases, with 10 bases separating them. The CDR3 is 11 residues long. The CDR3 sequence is CASGSWDEQFF. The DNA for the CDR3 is TGTGCCAGCGGGAGTTGGGATGAGCAGTTCTTC.

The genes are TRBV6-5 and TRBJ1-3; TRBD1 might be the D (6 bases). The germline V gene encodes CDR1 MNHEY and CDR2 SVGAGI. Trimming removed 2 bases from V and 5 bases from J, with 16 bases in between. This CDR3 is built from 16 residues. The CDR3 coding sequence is TGTGCCAGCAGTTACGCGGGGGGGCAGGGGAGAAACACCATATATTTT. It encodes CASSYAGGQGRNTIYF.

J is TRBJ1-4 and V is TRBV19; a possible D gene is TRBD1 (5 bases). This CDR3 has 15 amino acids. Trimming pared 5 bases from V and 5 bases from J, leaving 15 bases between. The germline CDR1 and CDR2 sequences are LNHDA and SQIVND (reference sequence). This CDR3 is CASSVLGQGNEKLFF. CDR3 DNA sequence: TGTGCCAGTAGTGTCCTGGGGCAAGGGAATGAAAAACTGTTTTTT.

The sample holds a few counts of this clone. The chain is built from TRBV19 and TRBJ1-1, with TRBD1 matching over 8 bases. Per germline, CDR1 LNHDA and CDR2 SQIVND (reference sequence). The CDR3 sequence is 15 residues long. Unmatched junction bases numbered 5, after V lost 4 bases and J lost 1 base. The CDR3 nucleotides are TGTGCCAGTAGTAGCCAGGGGGCTTCGAACACTGAAGCTTTCTTT. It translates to CASSSQGASNTEAFF.